These 9 T cell receptor beta chains share one sample of origin, sequenced in a study of blood T cell repertoires in COVID-19. Here immunoSEQ multiplex PCR was the method, and the copy in TCRdb shows in-frame clones only, minus some. The table records hundreds of thousands of clones, roughly 80% of them present only once. Sequencing was carried out using peripheral blood. These receptors were taken from a woman aged 80 or over with acute or convalescent COVID-19.

CDR3 in amino acids: CASSVSGGYTGELFF. The CDR3 DNA sequence: TGTGCCAGCAGTGTGTCAGGGGGGTACACCGGGGAGCTGTTTTTT. This rearrangement joins TRBV6-4 to TRBJ2-2; tentatively, D is TRBD1 (7 bases). Between the trimmed V and J ends, which lost 4 bases and 3 bases, there was a span of 12 bases. CDR3 length: 15 residues. Germline assignment: CDR1 MRHNA and CDR2 SNTAGT.

The J gene is TRBJ2-1, the V gene TRBV5-4; 7 positions agree with TRBD2. J gave up 5 bases and V 0 bases, and 5 bases lay outside the gene matches. The CDR3 contains 15 residues. The germline V gene has CDR1 SGHNT and CDR2 YYREEE (reference sequence). The CDR3 reads CASSLASGKNNEQFF. CDR3 bases: TGTGCCAGCAGCTTGGCTAGCGGAAAGAACAATGAGCAGTTCTTC.

This clone was counted only a few times. The chain joins TRBV7-2 to TRBJ1-2, with TRBD1 as a possible D gene (6 bases). This CDR3 contains 14 residues. Germline loops: CDR1 SGHTA, CDR2 FQGNSA. The V gene lost 2 bases and the J gene lost 3 bases, with 10 bases spanning the gap. The CDR3 region has the DNA TGTGCCAGCAGCTTAAGTGGGGGCGACTATGGCTACACCTTC. It encodes CASSLSGGDYGYTF.

This clone was counted between two and nine times. The chain joins TRBV6-1 to TRBJ2-2; the match to TRBD2 covers 13 bases. CDR1 and CDR2 from the germline V gene are MNHNS and SASEGT. CDR3 size: 18 residues. Germline trimming cut 4 bases from V and 6 bases from J; bases unmatched to any gene: 11. CDR3 sequence reads: CASSVPGLAGRRAGELFF. For the CDR3, the DNA is TGTGCCAGCAGTGTGCCGGGACTAGCGGGGAGGAGGGCCGGGGAGCTGTTTTTT.

V is TRBV13 and J is TRBJ1-5; D is unclear. The germline CDR1 and CDR2 sequences are PRHDT and FYEKMQ (reference sequence). The CDR3 sequence is 12 residues long. The V and J ends lost 0 bases and 8 bases respectively, with 5 bases between them. CDR3 in DNA: TGTGCCAGCAGCTTAGGGTCAAAGCCCCAGCATTTT. As protein: CASSLGSKPQHF.

This chain connects TRBV6-5 to TRBJ2-1; 8 positions match TRBD2. Germline loops: CDR1 MNHEY, CDR2 SVGAGI. The CDR3 sequence is 15 residues long. J was trimmed by 0 bases and V by 9 bases; bases with no gene match: 7. CDR3 in DNA: TGTGCCAGAACTACCGGGACTAGCTCCTACAATGAGCAGTTCTTC. Its protein product is CARTTGTSSYNEQFF.

This rearrangement joins TRBV3-1 (or the pseudogene TRBV3-2) to TRBJ1-2, with D possibly matching TRBD1 (6 bases). The CDR3 is made up of 14 amino acids. V was clipped by 4 bases and J by 2 bases, with 11 bases between them. CDR1 and CDR2 (germline): LGHDT, YNNKEL (reference sequence). This CDR3 is CASSPRTVNYGYTF. The CDR3 DNA reads as TGTGCCAGCAGCCCGAGGACAGTGAACTATGGCTACACCTTC.

This clone occurred once. This sequence joins TRBV6-5 and TRBJ1-6; tentative D call: TRBD1 (6 bases). CDR1 MNHEY and CDR2 SVGAGI come from the germline V gene. Trimming took off 8 bases at V and 6 bases at J, with 8 bases between the two ends. This CDR3 comprises 12 residues. The DNA for the CDR3 is TGTGCCAGCCTACAGGGTAATTCACCCCTCCACTTT. Protein product: CASLQGNSPLHF.

The chain links TRBV6-5 to TRBJ1-5, with TRBD1 identical over 7 bases. Trimming at V came to 4 bases and at J to 7 bases, leaving 10 bases not matched to a gene. The CDR3 is 15 residues long. Germline loops: CDR1 MNHEY, CDR2 SVGAGI. The CDR3 region is CASSSSQGSGQPQHF. Here the CDR3 DNA reads TGTGCCAGCAGTTCATCACAGGGGTCGGGGCAGCCCCAGCATTTT.